A single sample gave rise to the 6 T cell receptor beta chains below, sequenced in a study of blood T cell repertoires in COVID-19. TCRdb's copy holds only in-frame clones and misses some; the assay was immunoSEQ multiplex PCR. The table shows 250,000 to 300,000 clones, with roughly nine tenths occurring only once. Material: peripheral blood. The origin of the receptors is a woman aged 35 to 49 who had recovered from COVID-19.

J is TRBJ2-5 and V is TRBV7-7; 15 positions match TRBD2. The germline CDR1 and CDR2 sequences are SSHAT and FNYEAQ (reference sequence). This CDR3 comprises 17 residues. Unmatched junction bases numbered 4, after V lost 0 bases and J lost 5 bases. The DNA for the CDR3 is TGTGCCAGCAGCTTAGCGGGGACTAGCGGGGGGTATGAGACCCAGTACTTC. This gives the protein CASSLAGTSGGYETQYF.

The V gene is TRBV10-3, the J gene TRBJ1-3; D is perhaps TRBD1 (6 bases). The germline V and J ends were trimmed by 7 bases and 2 bases, with 12 bases remaining between them. Germline V gene data show CDR1 as ENHRY and CDR2 as SYGVKD. The CDR3 has 14 amino acids. CDR3 sequence (DNA): TGTGCCATCAACACACAGGGTGCTGGAAACACCATATATTTT. Its protein product is CAINTQGAGNTIYF.

The chain is built from TRBV5-4 and TRBJ2-3; perhaps TRBD1 as D (8 bases). Per the germline V gene, CDR1 is SGHNT and CDR2 is YYREEE (reference sequence). Trimming removed 4 bases at V and 5 bases at J, with 23 bases between. CDR3 length: 17 amino acids. Written as DNA, the CDR3 is TGTGCCAGCAGCGGGGGGACAGGCGGGAGCCTTGGAGATACGCAGTATTTT. Protein sequence: CASSGGTGGSLGDTQYF.

The chain recombines TRBV6-5 with TRBJ1-5; D is ambiguous. Germline loops: CDR1 MNHEY, CDR2 SVGAGI. V lost 3 bases to trimming and J lost 9 bases, with 9 bases between them. There are 12 residues in the CDR3. The CDR3 here is CASSYNSGPQHF. CDR3 coding DNA: TGTGCCAGCAGTTATAACAGTGGGCCCCAGCATTTT.

This chain links TRBV19 with TRBJ2-2, with 8 bases identical to TRBD1. From germline, CDR1 is LNHDA and CDR2 SQIVND (reference sequence). V dropped 9 bases and J dropped 2; count of bases not matched to a gene: 5. The CDR3 contains 14 residues. For the CDR3, the DNA is TGTGCCAGCCAGACAGGGGTTAACACCGGGGAGCTGTTTTTT. Its protein is CASQTGVNTGELFF.

This chain uses TRBV2 with TRBJ2-7; possibly TRBD1 for D (5 bases). V was shortened by 6 bases and J by 1 base, with 10 bases between the two germline ends. Germline assignment: CDR1 SNHLY and CDR2 FYNNEI. This CDR3 comprises 13 residues. Here the CDR3 reads CASSPRQSYEQYV. The CDR3 coding sequence is TGTGCCAGCAGCCCGAGACAGTCCTACGAGCAGTACGTC.